This is a list of T cell receptor beta chains from one sample in a study of cytomegalovirus exposure and HLA in healthy donors. The method was immunoSEQ multiplex PCR; TCRdb's version includes in-frame clones alone and lacks a portion of them. This table holds 70,000 to 100,000 clones, 69% found once. The sequenced sample was PBMCs. These receptor sequences come from a man between 50 and 59 years old in good health and CMV-seronegative. CDR3s include the opening cysteine and the closing phenylalanine or tryptophan. Each record gives: J gene, V gene, D gene, clone size, CDR3 DNA, CDR3 protein. A D gene is named only where the DNA matches it firmly. The listing skips clone size in some rows; elsewhere it reads once, few, many or a size class.

TRBJ1-2,TRBV5-6,TRBD1,few,TGTGCCAGCAGCCCGGACAGGGCTTATGGCTACACCTTC,CASSPDRAYGYTF
TRBJ2-5,TRBV2,.,once,TGTGCCAGCAGTGAACAGGGTGGGTTACAAGAGACCCAGTACTTC,CASSEQGGLQETQYF
TRBJ2-5,TRBV7-2,.,.,TGTGCCAGCAGCTTTATTAGCCGAGAGACCCAGTACTTC,CASSFISRETQYF
TRBJ2-7,TRBV7-2,TRBD1,.,TGTGCCAGCAGCTACAGGGGGCAGTTCTACGAGCAGTACTTC,CASSYRGQFYEQYF
TRBJ1-2,TRBV19,TRBD1,.,TGTGCCAGTAGTATCAGGACAGGCCTCTATGGCTACACCTTC,CASSIRTGLYGYTF
TRBJ2-7,TRBV29-1,TRBD2,.,TGCAGCGTTGAAGCCACCGGGGGGGACCCCTCTTACGAGCAGTACTTC,CSVEATGGDPSYEQYF
TRBJ2-3,TRBV5-1,TRBD1,.,TGCGCCAGCAGTTTCTCTGGGACCGGACAGGGGAGCCGCACAGATACGCAGTATTTT,CASSFSGTGQGSRTDTQYF
TRBJ2-2,TRBV29-1,TRBD2,few,TGCAGCGTTGAACTAGCGGGGGCGGGGACCGGGGAGCTGTTTTTT,CSVELAGAGTGELFF
TRBJ1-6,TRBV6-5,TRBD1,.,TGTGCCAGCAGACTACAGGGGGCTTCACCCCTCCACTTT,CASRLQGASPLHF
TRBJ1-1,TRBV25-1,.,.,TGTGCCAGCAGTGAATATCAGGAAGGCACTGAAGCTTTCTTT,CASSEYQEGTEAFF
TRBJ2-1,TRBV11-2,TRBD2,.,TGTGCCAGCAGCTTAGCCGCTAGCGGCTACAATGAGCAGTTCTTC,CASSLAASGYNEQFF
TRBJ1-2,TRBV18,.,.,TGTGCCAGCTCACCACCTTCTGAGGAGGGCGGCTACACCTTC,CASSPPSEEGGYTF
TRBJ2-1,TRBV5-4,TRBD2,.,TGTGCCAGCAGCGACCGACTAGCGGGAGACGCTGAGCAGTTCTTC,CASSDRLAGDAEQFF
TRBJ2-2,TRBV10-3,.,.,TGTGCCATCAAACGCGGGGCACTTCCGAACACCGGGGAGCTGTTTTTT,CAIKRGALPNTGELFF
TRBJ2-4,TRBV6-5,TRBD2,.,TGTGCCAGCAGGACTAGCGGGTTAAACATTCAGTACTTC,CASRTSGLNIQYF
TRBJ1-1,TRBV29-1,TRBD1,.,TGCAGCGTTGAAAGAGACGGACAGGGGGCTCAAGCAGCTTTCTTT,CSVERDGQGAQAAFF
TRBJ2-6,TRBV10-3,TRBD1,few,TGTGCCATCAGTGAGTGGGGACAGACCTCTGGGGCCAACGTCCTGACTTTC,CAISEWGQTSGANVLTF
TRBJ2-1,TRBV7-9,.,.,TGTGCCAGCAGCTTGACAGAGAGTGAGCAGTTCTTC,CASSLTESEQFF
TRBJ2-7,TRBV5-6,TRBD1,few,TGTGCCAGCAGCTGGCCGGGACAGGGGTCTACCGAGCAGTACTTC,CASSWPGQGSTEQYF
TRBJ1-5,TRBV25-1,.,.,TGTGCCAGCAGTGGACATGACAGGCCGCGGGGCAATCAGCCCCAGCATTTT,CASSGHDRPRGNQPQHF
TRBJ1-1,TRBV30,.,.,TGTGCCTGGAGTGTAACCGAGGTGAGGGCTTTCTTT,CAWSVTEVRAFF
TRBJ1-5,TRBV5-4,TRBD1,few,TGTGCCAGCAGCTTAGACAGGGGGCAGGGAGGGCCCCAGCATTTT,CASSLDRGQGGPQHF
TRBJ2-3,TRBV6-5,TRBD2,.,TGTGCCAGCAGTTACCTCACTAGCGGGGGGGCTACGCAGTATTTT,CASSYLTSGGATQYF
TRBJ1-1,TRBV6-5,TRBD1,.,TGTGCCAGCAGCGGACAGGGGGCGCGGCGAGCTTTCTTT,CASSGQGARRAFF
TRBJ2-2,TRBV5-4,TRBD2,.,TGTGCCAGCAGCTTGGCTAGCGGGGCTCGCGCCGGGGAGCTGTTTTTT,CASSLASGARAGELFF
TRBJ2-7,TRBV6-5,.,.,TGTGCCAGCAGTTTAGTAGGACAGCCTTCCTACGAGCAGTACTTC,CASSLVGQPSYEQYF
TRBJ2-1,TRBV19,TRBD2,few,TGTGCCAGTAGACCAAGGACCGGGACTAGCGGTTACAATGAGCAGTTCTTC,CASRPRTGTSGYNEQFF
TRBJ2-7,TRBV4-3,.,.,TGCGCCAGCAGCCAATCTGGGGCAGGACCTTCCTACGAGCAGTACTTC,CASSQSGAGPSYEQYF
TRBJ1-5,TRBV30,.,.,TGTGCCTGGAGTAGACAGTCCGATCAGCCCCAGCATTTT,CAWSRQSDQPQHF
TRBJ1-5,TRBV6-5,.,.,TGTGCCAGCATTAGAGGGTCGGCTCAGCCCCAGCATTTT,CASIRGSAQPQHF
TRBJ2-3,TRBV7-2,.,.,TGTGCCAGCAGCTTAAAGACAGGCTCCACAGATACGCAGTATTTT,CASSLKTGSTDTQYF
TRBJ2-7,TRBV30,.,.,TGTGCCTGGAACCAGGGAAAGAAGAGCGAGCAGTACTTC,CAWNQGKKSEQYF
TRBJ1-1,TRBV9,.,.,TGTGCCAGCAGCGTAGTGAACGGGTTGTCGGGATTGTCGACTGAAGCTTTCTTT,CASSVVNGLSGLSTEAFF
TRBJ2-2,TRBV20-1,.,.,TGCAGTGCTTTTTCTCCCGGGGAGCTGTTTTTT,CSAFSPGELFF
TRBJ2-2,TRBV6-5,.,.,TGTGCCAGCAGGGTTCAGGGAACCGGGGAGCTGTTTTTT,CASRVQGTGELFF
TRBJ1-2,TRBV6-5,.,few,TGTGCCAGCAGTTACTCAGAGGCAGATTCCTATGGCTACACCTTC,CASSYSEADSYGYTF
TRBJ1-5,TRBV27,.,.,TGTGCCAGCAGTTTATTTAGCGGGGGAGGGTCTACTCAGCCCCAGCATTTT,CASSLFSGGGSTQPQHF
TRBJ1-1,TRBV30,.,.,TGTGCCTGGGACGATCAGGGGCACACTGAAGCTTTCTTT,CAWDDQGHTEAFF
TRBJ2-7,TRBV7-9,.,.,TGTGCCAGCAGCTTTACACAGGGTAACGAGCAGTACTTC,CASSFTQGNEQYF
TRBJ2-2,TRBV7-9,.,.,TGTGCCAGCAGCTTATTCAGGGGTAGTAACACCGGGGAGCTGTTTTTT,CASSLFRGSNTGELFF
TRBJ1-4,TRBV20-1,.,.,TGCAGTGCTAGCCCCACAAAAAAACTGTTTTTT,CSASPTKKLFF
TRBJ2-1,TRBV30,.,.,TGTGCCTGGAGTCTAAGCATAACTAGCAATGAGCAGTTCTTC,CAWSLSITSNEQFF
TRBJ2-2,TRBV5-6,.,.,TGTGCCAGCAGCTTGGAGCAGGGTAACACCGGGGAGCTGTTTTTT,CASSLEQGNTGELFF
TRBJ2-1,TRBV27,TRBD2,once,TGTGCCAGCAGAACGACTAGCGGGAAATTTTACAATGAGCAGTTCTTC,CASRTTSGKFYNEQFF
TRBJ2-3,TRBV6-1,TRBD2,.,TGTGCCAGCAGTGAAGCGCGTGGGGGGGGAACAGATACGCAGTATTTT,CASSEARGGGTDTQYF
TRBJ2-1,TRBV4-1,TRBD2,.,TGCGCCAGCAGCACCCAGCGGGAGCTCTCCTACAATGAGCAGTTCTTC,CASSTQRELSYNEQFF
TRBJ1-1,TRBV11-2,.,.,TGTGCCAGCAGCCTGACCGGGACACAGAACACTGAAGCTTTCTTT,CASSLTGTQNTEAFF
TRBJ1-1,TRBV9,.,.,TGTGCCAGCAGCGCAGGGTCTATGATGAACACTGAAGCTTTCTTT,CASSAGSMMNTEAFF
TRBJ1-4,TRBV6-6,.,.,TGTGCCAGCAGTACCAGACTCGGTGCAACTAATGAAAAACTGTTTTTT,CASSTRLGATNEKLFF
TRBJ2-5,TRBV5-1,TRBD1,.,TGCGCCAGCAGCTTGGCCAGAGGACAGGGGCCGCCCCGGGGGTACTTC,CASSLARGQGPPRGYF
TRBJ2-1,TRBV28,TRBD2,.,TGTGCCAGCAGTGAGCGGGGGGGGCGGAATGAGCAGTTCTTC,CASSERGGRNEQFF
TRBJ2-7,TRBV10-3,TRBD2,.,TGTGCCATCAGTGGGGGTAGCGGGGTGGGGGAGCAGTACTTC,CAISGGSGVGEQYF